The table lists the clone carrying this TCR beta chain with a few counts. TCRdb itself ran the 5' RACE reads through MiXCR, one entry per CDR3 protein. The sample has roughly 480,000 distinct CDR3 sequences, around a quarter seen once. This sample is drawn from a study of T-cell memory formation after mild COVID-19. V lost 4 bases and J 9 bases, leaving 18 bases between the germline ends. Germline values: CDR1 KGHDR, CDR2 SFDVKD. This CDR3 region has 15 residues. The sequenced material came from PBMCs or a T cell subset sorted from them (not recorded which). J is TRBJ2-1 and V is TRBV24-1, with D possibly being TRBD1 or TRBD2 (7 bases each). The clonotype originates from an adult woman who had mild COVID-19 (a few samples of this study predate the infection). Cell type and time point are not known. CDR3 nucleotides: TGTGCCACCAGTGACCTCGCCGGCAGGGGGGGTGAGCAGTTCTTC. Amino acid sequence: CATSDLAGRGGEQFF.